The next 12 T cell receptor beta chains were all read from a single sample in a study of Tregs in tolerant kidney transplant recipients. The assay was immunoSEQ multiplex PCR, and TCRdb's table has in-frame clones only and misses some. The data hold some 66,000 clones, with roughly 89% observed a single time. Sequenced material: CD8+ T cells from blood, taken before the transplant. These receptors were obtained from a human donor who received a combined kidney and bone marrow transplant.

V and J are TRBV9 and TRBJ2-3; 7 nucleotides line up with TRBD2. J gave up 5 bases and V 0 bases, and 3 bases lay outside the gene matches. The CDR3 runs 14 residues. CDR1 and CDR2 from the germline V gene are SGDLS and YYNGEE. The CDR3 protein is CASSVAGEGDTQYF. The CDR3 DNA is TGTGCCAGCAGCGTAGCCGGGGAGGGAGATACGCAGTATTTT.

The chain employs TRBV7-9 and TRBJ1-4; D may be TRBD1 (5 bases). The CDR3 has 16 amino acids. Germline assignment: CDR1 SEHNR and CDR2 FQNEAQ (reference sequence). V lost 6 bases and J lost 3, with 17 bases in between. The CDR3 DNA is TGTGCCAGCAGGACGTCCAGGAGGGGAGCTAATGAAAAACTGTTTTTT. It specifies CASRTSRRGANEKLFF.

The gene calls are TRBV15 and TRBJ1-1, with D maybe TRBD1 (5 bases). The CDR3 extends over 13 amino acids. The germline V and J ends were trimmed by 9 bases and 8 bases, with 19 bases remaining between them. Germline-derived CDR1 and CDR2 are LNHNV and YYDKDF (reference sequence). Here the CDR3 DNA reads TGTGCCACTCGGGACGGGGGATCCTCAGAAGCTTTCTTT. As protein: CATRDGGSSEAFF.

The chain links TRBV28 to TRBJ2-7; D is unclear. The germline V gene has CDR1 MDHEN and CDR2 SYDVKM. V dropped 3 bases and J dropped 2 bases, with 8 bases sitting between them. The CDR3 is 13 residues long. The CDR3 here is CASSLGRAYEQYF. The CDR3 coding sequence is TGTGCCAGCAGTTTGGGCAGAGCCTACGAGCAGTACTTC.

This chain uses TRBV4-1 with TRBJ2-7; a possible D gene is TRBD2 (6 bases). The CDR3 is made up of 17 amino acids. CDR1 MGHRA and CDR2 YSYEKL come from the germline V gene. The V gene lost 3 bases and the J gene lost 0 bases, with 18 bases spanning the gap. The CDR3 loop is CASSQESFSGSSYEQYF. CDR3 nucleotide sequence: TGCGCCAGCAGCCAGGAGTCTTTTAGCGGTAGCTCCTACGAGCAGTACTTC.

This clone was seen just once. The chain recombines TRBV7-9 with TRBJ2-2, with TRBD2 matching 15 bases. This CDR3 spans 16 amino acids. V lost 5 bases, J lost 4 bases, and 2 bases stayed unmatched. Germline V CDR1 and CDR2: SEHNR, FQNEAQ (reference sequence). CDR3 nucleotides: TGTGCCAGCAGCCCGGGACTAGCGGGGGGCACCGGGGAGCTGTTTTTT. This codes for CASSPGLAGGTGELFF.

V gene TRBV19 combines with J gene TRBJ2-5, with a weak D call TRBD1 (5 bases). Trimming took off 7 bases at V and 3 bases at J, with 21 bases between the two ends. CDR1 is LNHDA, CDR2 SQIVND, per germline (reference sequence). This CDR3 contains 16 residues. The CDR3 bases are TGTGCCAGTATTTCCGTCTCAGGGAATGGGAAAGAGACCCAGTACTTC. Translated: CASISVSGNGKETQYF. The complete variable domain, with remaining parts taken from reference TRBV19 and TRBJ2-5, reads DGGITQSPKYLFRKEGQNVTLSCEQNLNHDAMYWYRQDPGQGLRLIYYSQIVNDFQKGDIAEGYSVSREKKESFPLTVTSAQKNPTAFYLCASISVSGNGKETQYFGPGTRLLVL.

This chain joins TRBV5-1 and TRBJ2-3; a possible D gene is TRBD2 (6 bases). The V end was cut by 0 bases, the J end by 0 bases, with 14 bases between. The CDR3 has 17 amino acids. CDR1 and CDR2 from the germline V gene are SGHRS and YFSETQ. Written as DNA, the CDR3 is TGCGCCAGCAGCTTGGGGAGGGTAAAAGCGAGCACAGATACGCAGTATTTT. It encodes CASSLGRVKASTDTQYF.

With regard to this clone: At the DNA level, this CDR3 is encoded by other sequences in the same sample as well. The gene calls are TRBV6-5 and TRBJ1-6, with D tentatively TRBD1 (6 bases). Trimming pared 2 bases from V and 5 bases from J, leaving 13 bases between. Germline CDR1 is MNHEY and CDR2 is SVGAGI. CDR3 length: 16 residues. CDR3 in amino acids: CASSYTVSGDNSPLHF. CDR3 coding DNA: TGTGCCAGCAGTTACACCGTCTCAGGGGATAATTCACCCCTCCACTTT.

This sequence joins TRBV29-1 and TRBJ2-7, with TRBD1 as a possible D gene (5 bases). CDR3 length equals 12 residues. Per the germline V gene, CDR1 is SQVTM and CDR2 is ANQGSEA. The V end lost 7 bases, the J end lost 3 bases, and 13 bases lay between the germline ends. The CDR3 here is CSAPGHGYEQYF. CDR3 sequence (DNA): TGCAGCGCCCCTGGACACGGCTACGAGCAGTACTTC.

The chain links TRBV9 to TRBJ2-2; 7 bases are a match to TRBD1. V shed 3 bases and J 1 base; nucleotides not matched to a gene: 9. CDR1 and CDR2 from the germline V gene are SGDLS and YYNGEE. CDR3 length equals 17 residues. For the CDR3, the DNA is TGTGCCAGCAGCGATCCCGGGACAGAGGGGAACACCGGGGAGCTGTTTTTT. Its translation: CASSDPGTEGNTGELFF. Using reference TRBV9 and TRBJ2-2 for the parts outside the CDR3, the full variable domain is DSGVTQTPKHLITATGQRVTLRCSPRSGDLSVYWYQQSLDQGLQFLIQYYNGEERAKGNILERFSAQQFPDLHSELNLSSLELGDSALYFCASSDPGTEGNTGELFFGEGSRLTVL.

The genes are TRBV27 and TRBJ1-2, with TRBD1 matching over 9 bases. Germline V gene sequence: CDR1 MNHEY, CDR2 SMNVEV (reference sequence). This CDR3 spans 14 amino acids. The V gene end was trimmed by 6 bases and the J gene end by 6 bases; junction bases not matched to a gene: 8. For the CDR3, the DNA is TGTGCCAGCAGAGTCGGACAGGGGTTGGATGGCTACACCTTC. This sequence encodes CASRVGQGLDGYTF.